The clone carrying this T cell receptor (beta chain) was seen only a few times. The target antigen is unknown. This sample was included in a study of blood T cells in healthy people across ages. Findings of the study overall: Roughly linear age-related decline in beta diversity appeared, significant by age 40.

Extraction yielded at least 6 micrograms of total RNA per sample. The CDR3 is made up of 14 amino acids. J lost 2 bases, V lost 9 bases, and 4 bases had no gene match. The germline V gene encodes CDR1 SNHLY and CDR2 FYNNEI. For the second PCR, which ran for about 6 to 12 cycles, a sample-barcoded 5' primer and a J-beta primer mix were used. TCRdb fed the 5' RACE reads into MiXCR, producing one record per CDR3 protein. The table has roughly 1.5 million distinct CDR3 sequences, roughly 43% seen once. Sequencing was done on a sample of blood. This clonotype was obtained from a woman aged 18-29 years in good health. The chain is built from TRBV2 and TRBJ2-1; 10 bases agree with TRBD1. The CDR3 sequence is CASWGQGPYNEQFF. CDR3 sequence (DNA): TGTGCCAGTTGGGGACAGGGGCCCTACAATGAGCAGTTCTTC.